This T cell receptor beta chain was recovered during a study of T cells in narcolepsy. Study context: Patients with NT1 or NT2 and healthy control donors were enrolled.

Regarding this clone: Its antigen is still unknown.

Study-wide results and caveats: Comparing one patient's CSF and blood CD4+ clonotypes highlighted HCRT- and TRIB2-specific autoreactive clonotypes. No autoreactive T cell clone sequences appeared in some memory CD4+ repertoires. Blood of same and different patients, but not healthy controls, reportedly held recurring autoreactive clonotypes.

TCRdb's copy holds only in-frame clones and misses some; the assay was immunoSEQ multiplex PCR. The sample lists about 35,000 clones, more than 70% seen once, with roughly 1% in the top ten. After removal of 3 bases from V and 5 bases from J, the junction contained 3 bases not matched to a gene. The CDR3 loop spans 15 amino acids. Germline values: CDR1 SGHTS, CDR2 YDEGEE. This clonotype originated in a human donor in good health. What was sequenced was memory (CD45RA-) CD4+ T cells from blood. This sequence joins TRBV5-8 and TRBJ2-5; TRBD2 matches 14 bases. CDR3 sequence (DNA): TGTGCCAGCAGCTCCGGGACTAGCGGGAGTGAGACCCAGTACTTC. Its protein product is CASSSGTSGSETQYF.